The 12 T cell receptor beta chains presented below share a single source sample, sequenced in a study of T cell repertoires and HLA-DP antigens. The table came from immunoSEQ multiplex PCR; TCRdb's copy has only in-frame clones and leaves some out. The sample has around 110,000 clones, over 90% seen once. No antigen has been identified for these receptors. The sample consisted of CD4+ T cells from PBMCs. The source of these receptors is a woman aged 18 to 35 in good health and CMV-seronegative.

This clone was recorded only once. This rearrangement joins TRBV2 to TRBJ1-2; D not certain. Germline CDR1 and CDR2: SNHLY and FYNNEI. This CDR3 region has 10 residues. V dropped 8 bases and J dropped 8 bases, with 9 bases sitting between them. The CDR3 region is CASLSGGYTF. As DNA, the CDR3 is TGTGCCAGCCTATCTGGGGGCTACACCTTC. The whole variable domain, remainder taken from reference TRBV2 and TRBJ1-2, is EPEVTQTPSHQVTQMGQEVILRCVPISNHLYFYWYRQILGQKVEFLVSFYNNEISEKSEIFDDQFSVERPDGSNFTLKIRSTKLEDSAMYFCASLSGGYTFGSGTRLTVV.

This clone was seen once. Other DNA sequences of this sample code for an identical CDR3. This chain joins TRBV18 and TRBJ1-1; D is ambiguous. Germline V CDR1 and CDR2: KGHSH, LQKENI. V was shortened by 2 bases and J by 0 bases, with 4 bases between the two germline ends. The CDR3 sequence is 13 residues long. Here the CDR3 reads CASSPGLNTEAFF. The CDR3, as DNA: TGTGCCAGCTCACCAGGTCTGAACACTGAAGCTTTCTTT.

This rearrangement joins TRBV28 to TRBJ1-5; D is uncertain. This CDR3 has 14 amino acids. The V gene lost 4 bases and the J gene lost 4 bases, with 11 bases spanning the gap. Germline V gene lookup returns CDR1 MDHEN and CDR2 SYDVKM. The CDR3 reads CASSSTSRNQPQHF. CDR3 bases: TGTGCCAGCAGTTCTACTAGTAGGAATCAGCCCCAGCATTTT.

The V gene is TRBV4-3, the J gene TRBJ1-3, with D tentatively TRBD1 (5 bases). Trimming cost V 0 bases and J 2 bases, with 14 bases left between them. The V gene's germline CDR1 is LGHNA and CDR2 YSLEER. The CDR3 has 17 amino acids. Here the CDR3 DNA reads TGCGCCAGCAGCCAAGATACGGGGGGAGGAACTGGAAACACCATATATTTT. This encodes CASSQDTGGGTGNTIYF.

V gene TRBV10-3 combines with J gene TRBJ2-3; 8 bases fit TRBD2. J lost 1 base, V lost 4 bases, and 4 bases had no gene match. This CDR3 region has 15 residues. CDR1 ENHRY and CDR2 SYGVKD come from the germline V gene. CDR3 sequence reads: CAISGKTSGTDTQYF. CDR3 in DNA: TGTGCCATCAGTGGGAAGACTAGCGGCACAGATACGCAGTATTTT.

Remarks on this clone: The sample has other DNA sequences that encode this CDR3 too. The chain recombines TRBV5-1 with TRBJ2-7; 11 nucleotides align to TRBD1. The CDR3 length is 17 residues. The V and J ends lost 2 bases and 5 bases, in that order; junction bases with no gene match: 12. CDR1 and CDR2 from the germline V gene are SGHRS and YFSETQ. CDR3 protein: CASSFCPSGQGADEQYV. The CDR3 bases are TGCGCCAGCAGCTTTTGTCCGTCTGGACAGGGGGCAGACGAGCAGTACGTC.

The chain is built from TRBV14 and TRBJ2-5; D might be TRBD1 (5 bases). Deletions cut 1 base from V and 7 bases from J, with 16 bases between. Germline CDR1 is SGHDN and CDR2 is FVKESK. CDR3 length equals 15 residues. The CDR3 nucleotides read TGTGCCAGCAGCCAAGCCCCTGAAGGGGTCGGGACCCAGTACTTC. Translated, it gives CASSQAPEGVGTQYF.

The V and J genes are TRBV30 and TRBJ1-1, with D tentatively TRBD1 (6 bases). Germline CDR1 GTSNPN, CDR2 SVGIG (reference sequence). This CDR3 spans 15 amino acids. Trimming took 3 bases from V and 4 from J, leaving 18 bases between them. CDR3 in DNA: TGTGCCTGGAGAACCCCCCGGGGGCCGGGCACTGAAGCTTTCTTT. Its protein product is CAWRTPRGPGTEAFF.

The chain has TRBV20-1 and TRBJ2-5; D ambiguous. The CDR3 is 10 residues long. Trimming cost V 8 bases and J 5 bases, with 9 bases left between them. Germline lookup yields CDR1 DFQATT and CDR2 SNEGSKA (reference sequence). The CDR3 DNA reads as TGCAGTTCCACAAGGGAGACCCAGTACTTC. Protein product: CSSTRETQYF.

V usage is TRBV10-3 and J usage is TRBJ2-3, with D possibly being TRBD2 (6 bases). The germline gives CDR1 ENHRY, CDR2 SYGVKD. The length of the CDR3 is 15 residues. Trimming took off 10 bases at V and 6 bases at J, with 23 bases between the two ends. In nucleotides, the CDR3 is TGTGCCACGGAAGGCGGGCGGGGCCCTCTTGATACGCAGTATTTT. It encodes CATEGGRGPLDTQYF.

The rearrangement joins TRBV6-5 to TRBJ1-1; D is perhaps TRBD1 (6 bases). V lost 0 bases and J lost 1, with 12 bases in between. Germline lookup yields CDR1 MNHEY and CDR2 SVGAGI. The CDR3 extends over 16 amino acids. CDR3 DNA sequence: TGTGCCAGCAGTTACTCGACAGGACCGAGGAACACTGAAGCTTTCTTT. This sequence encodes CASSYSTGPRNTEAFF.

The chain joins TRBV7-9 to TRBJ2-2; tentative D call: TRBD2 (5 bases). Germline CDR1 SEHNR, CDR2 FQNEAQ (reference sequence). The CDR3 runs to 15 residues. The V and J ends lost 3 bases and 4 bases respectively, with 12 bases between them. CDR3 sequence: CASSLSGIVTGELFF. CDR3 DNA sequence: TGTGCCAGCAGCTTGAGCGGTATCGTCACCGGGGAGCTGTTTTTT.